This record concerns one TCR beta chain sequence. The entry originates in a study of blood T cell repertoires in COVID-19. The overall study: COVID-19 samples, acute and convalescent, were from the United States, Italy and Spain. Nucleic acid was either cDNA or gDNA, and it came from T cells, B-cell-depleted T cells, or PBMCs.

Source study methods: For nucleated cells, counts were estimated from reference gene primer amplification. Only in-frame clones appear in the TCRdb table, and some are missing; sequencing was by immunoSEQ multiplex PCR. Clone size and V and J calls were adopted from that table, with D and trimming inferred from the DNA. The top ten clones hold 2% to 2.5% of a sample with hundreds of thousands of clones, about 85% of them seen once. The sequencing input was peripheral blood. The clonotype originates from a woman in her forties or fifties who had recovered from COVID-19.

CDR3 protein: CASRPGVAGELFF. The CDR3 region has the DNA TGTGCCAGTAGACCAGGGGTTGCCGGGGAGCTGTTTTTT. The J gene is TRBJ2-2, the V gene TRBV19; D might be TRBD1 (6 bases). The ends were cut back, 6 bases at V and 6 bases at J, with 11 bases in the middle. Germline V CDR1 and CDR2: LNHDA, SQIVND (reference sequence). The CDR3 has 13 residues.